These T cell receptor beta chains were read from a single sample in a study of blood T cell repertoires in COVID-19. Clones were read by immunoSEQ multiplex PCR, and TCRdb kept only the in-frame ones, dropping some. The repertoire holds fewer than 250,000 clones, with around nine tenths as singletons. Sequencing was done on a sample of peripheral blood. These TCRs come from a man aged 25-45 years with COVID-19, enrolled during active disease. The CDR3 runs from the conserved cysteine through the conserved F or W. Each record gives: J gene, D gene, V gene, clone size, CDR3 protein, CDR3 DNA. D genes are given only for firm matches. Rows may omit the clone size; those that give it use once, few, many or a size class.

J: TRBJ1-1; D: TRBD1; V: TRBV2; size: NA; CDR3: CASSERGQGNTEAFF; DNA: TGTGCCAGCAGTGAAAGGGGACAGGGGAACACTGAAGCTTTCTTT
J: TRBJ1-2; D: TRBD1; V: TRBV3-1/TRBV3-2; size: NA; CDR3: CASSQTDRDGYTF; DNA: TGTGCCAGCAGCCAAACGGACAGGGATGGCTACACCTTC
J: TRBJ2-3; D: TRBD1; V: TRBV6-6; size: NA; CDR3: CASRPRQGSTDTQYF; DNA: TGTGCCAGCAGACCCAGACAGGGGAGCACAGATACGCAGTATTTT
J: TRBJ2-2; D: NA; V: TRBV7-2; size: NA; CDR3: CASSTRDTANTGELFF; DNA: TGTGCCAGCAGCACCCGGGACACCGCGAACACCGGGGAGCTGTTTTTT
J: TRBJ1-2; D: NA; V: TRBV2; size: NA; CDR3: CASTWDGGDYGYTF; DNA: TGTGCCAGCACCTGGGACGGGGGGGACTATGGCTACACCTTC
J: TRBJ2-2; D: NA; V: TRBV11-3; size: NA; CDR3: CASSPTTATNGELFF; DNA: TGTGCCAGCAGCCCCACGACAGCTACAAACGGGGAGCTGTTTTTT
J: TRBJ1-2; D: TRBD1; V: TRBV6-4; size: NA; CDR3: CASSDAAGTGGIYGYTF; DNA: TGTGCCAGCAGTGACGCTGCCGGGACAGGGGGCATCTATGGCTACACCTTC
J: TRBJ2-1; D: TRBD2; V: TRBV7-6; size: NA; CDR3: CASSLQLAGGSNEQFF; DNA: TGTGCCAGCAGCCTCCAACTAGCGGGGGGCTCCAATGAGCAGTTCTTC
J: TRBJ1-2; D: NA; V: TRBV3-1/TRBV3-2; size: NA; CDR3: CASSQDSRPSYGYTF; DNA: TGTGCCAGCAGCCAAGATTCGAGGCCATCCTATGGCTACACCTTC
J: TRBJ1-2; D: NA; V: TRBV5-1; size: NA; CDR3: CASSYPREGGGYTF; DNA: TGCGCCAGCAGCTACCCCAGGGAGGGTGGTGGCTACACCTTC
J: TRBJ2-2; D: NA; V: TRBV7-6; size: NA; CDR3: CASSPQGSNTGELFF; DNA: TGTGCCAGCAGCCCGCAGGGCTCGAACACCGGGGAGCTGTTTTTT
J: TRBJ2-3; D: NA; V: TRBV3-1/TRBV3-2; size: NA; CDR3: CASSQGAGNTDTQYF; DNA: TGTGCCAGCAGCCAGGGGGCTGGGAACACAGATACGCAGTATTTT
J: TRBJ1-6; D: NA; V: TRBV27; size: NA; CDR3: CASSSVQDNSPLHF; DNA: TGTGCCAGCAGTTCCGTCCAGGATAATTCACCCCTCCACTTT
J: TRBJ1-5; D: NA; V: TRBV15; size: NA; CDR3: CATSREQGQPQHF; DNA: TGTGCCACCAGCAGAGAGCAGGGCCAGCCCCAGCATTTT
J: TRBJ1-2; D: TRBD1; V: TRBV3-1/TRBV3-2; size: NA; CDR3: CASSPGQVVSGYTF; DNA: TGTGCCAGCAGCCCAGGACAGGTGGTGAGCGGCTACACCTTC
J: TRBJ2-5; D: TRBD2; V: TRBV7-9; size: NA; CDR3: CASRKAGSGGLETQYF; DNA: TGTGCCAGCAGGAAGGCGGGTAGCGGGGGGTTAGAGACCCAGTACTTC
J: TRBJ2-5; D: NA; V: TRBV6-5; size: NA; CDR3: CASSPRVEETQYF; DNA: TGTGCCAGCAGTCCCCGGGTGGAAGAGACCCAGTACTTC
J: TRBJ1-1; D: NA; V: TRBV5-4; size: NA; CDR3: CASSPRWANTEAFF; DNA: TGTGCCAGCAGCCCGCGTTGGGCGAACACTGAAGCTTTCTTT
J: TRBJ2-5; D: TRBD2; V: TRBV19; size: NA; CDR3: CASSLGGTREETQYF; DNA: TGTGCCAGTTCTCTAGGAGGGACTAGAGAAGAGACCCAGTACTTC
J: TRBJ2-1; D: TRBD2; V: TRBV5-1; size: NA; CDR3: CASSFGGGAYNEQFF; DNA: TGCGCCAGCAGCTTCGGCGGGGGGGCCTACAATGAGCAGTTCTTC
J: TRBJ2-1; D: TRBD2; V: TRBV18; size: once; CDR3: CASSPGLAGLNEQFF; DNA: TGTGCCAGCTCCCCGGGACTAGCGGGGCTCAATGAGCAGTTCTTC
J: TRBJ2-5; D: TRBD1; V: TRBV9; size: NA; CDR3: CASSETRGRWETQYF; DNA: TGTGCCAGCAGCGAGACCAGGGGGCGGTGGGAGACCCAGTACTTC
J: TRBJ1-2; D: NA; V: TRBV11-2; size: NA; CDR3: CASSLDLNRSYGYTF; DNA: TGTGCCAGCAGCTTAGATCTTAACAGGAGCTATGGCTACACCTTC
J: TRBJ1-6; D: NA; V: TRBV11-2; size: NA; CDR3: CASSLSDSNSPLHF; DNA: TGTGCCAGCAGCTTGTCGGACAGCAATTCACCCCTCCACTTT
J: TRBJ1-6; D: NA; V: TRBV2; size: NA; CDR3: CASSTRHDNSPLHF; DNA: TGTGCCAGCAGTACTAGACATGATAATTCACCCCTCCACTTT
J: TRBJ1-2; D: NA; V: TRBV18; size: NA; CDR3: CASSPEMGGMRYGYTF; DNA: TGTGCCAGCTCACCGGAAATGGGGGGTATGCGATATGGCTACACCTTC
J: TRBJ2-7; D: TRBD1; V: TRBV5-1; size: NA; CDR3: CASSSGQGATYEQYF; DNA: TGCGCCAGCAGCTCGGGACAGGGGGCAACCTACGAGCAGTACTTC
J: TRBJ2-7; D: TRBD1; V: TRBV5-1; size: NA; CDR3: CASSPSRRDRAYEQYF; DNA: TGCGCCAGCAGCCCATCGCGCCGGGACAGGGCCTACGAGCAGTACTTC
J: TRBJ2-5; D: NA; V: TRBV11-2; size: NA; CDR3: CASSSVGGTVEETQYF; DNA: TGTGCCAGCAGTTCGGTAGGCGGTACGGTGGAAGAGACCCAGTACTTC
J: TRBJ2-7; D: NA; V: TRBV6-1; size: few; CDR3: CASSETGNQYF; DNA: TGTGCCAGCAGTGAAACGGGGAATCAGTACTTC
J: TRBJ1-5; D: NA; V: TRBV6-5; size: NA; CDR3: CASTRQEGNQPQHF; DNA: TGTGCCAGCACCCGGCAGGAGGGTAATCAGCCCCAGCATTTT
J: TRBJ2-5; D: TRBD2; V: TRBV9; size: NA; CDR3: CASSGASGGIQETQYF; DNA: TGTGCCAGCAGCGGCGCTAGCGGGGGGATCCAAGAGACCCAGTACTTC
J: TRBJ2-1; D: TRBD2; V: TRBV2; size: NA; CDR3: CASEWGGSYNEQFF; DNA: TGTGCCAGCGAGTGGGGGGGTTCCTACAATGAGCAGTTCTTC
J: TRBJ1-1; D: NA; V: TRBV5-4; size: NA; CDR3: CASSWYSLNTEAFF; DNA: TGTGCCAGCAGCTGGTACAGTTTGAACACTGAAGCTTTCTTT
J: TRBJ2-1; D: TRBD1; V: TRBV9; size: NA; CDR3: CASSGEGQGYNEQFF; DNA: TGTGCCAGCAGCGGAGAGGGACAGGGTTACAATGAGCAGTTCTTC
J: TRBJ2-3; D: TRBD2; V: TRBV7-9; size: NA; CDR3: CASSLLIRGGTDTQYF; DNA: TGTGCCAGCAGCCTGCTCATACGGGGGGGCACAGATACGCAGTATTTT